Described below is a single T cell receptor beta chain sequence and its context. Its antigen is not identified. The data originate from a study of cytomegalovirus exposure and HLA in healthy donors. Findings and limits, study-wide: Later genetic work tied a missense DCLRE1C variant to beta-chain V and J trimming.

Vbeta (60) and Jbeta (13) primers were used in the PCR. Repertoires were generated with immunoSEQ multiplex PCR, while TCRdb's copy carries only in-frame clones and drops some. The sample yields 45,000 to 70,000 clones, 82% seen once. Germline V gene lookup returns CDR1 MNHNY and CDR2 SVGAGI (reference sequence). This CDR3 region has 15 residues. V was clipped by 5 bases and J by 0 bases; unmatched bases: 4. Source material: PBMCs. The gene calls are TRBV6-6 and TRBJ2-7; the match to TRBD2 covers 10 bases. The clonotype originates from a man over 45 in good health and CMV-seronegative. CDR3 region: CASSASGGSSYEQYF. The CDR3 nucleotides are TGTGCCAGCAGTGCTAGCGGGGGCTCCTCCTACGAGCAGTACTTC.